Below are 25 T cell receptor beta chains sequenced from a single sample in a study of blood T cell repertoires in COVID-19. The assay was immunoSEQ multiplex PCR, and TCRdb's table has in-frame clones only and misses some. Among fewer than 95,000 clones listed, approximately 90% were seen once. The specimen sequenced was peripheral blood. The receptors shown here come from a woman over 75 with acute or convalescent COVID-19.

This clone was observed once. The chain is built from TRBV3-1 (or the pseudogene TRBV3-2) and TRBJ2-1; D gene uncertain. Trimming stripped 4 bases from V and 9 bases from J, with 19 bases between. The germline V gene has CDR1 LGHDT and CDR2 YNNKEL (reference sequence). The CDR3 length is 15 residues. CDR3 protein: CASSRVSLSNAEQFF. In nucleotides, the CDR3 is TGTGCCAGCAGCCGAGTCTCACTAAGTAATGCTGAGCAGTTCTTC.

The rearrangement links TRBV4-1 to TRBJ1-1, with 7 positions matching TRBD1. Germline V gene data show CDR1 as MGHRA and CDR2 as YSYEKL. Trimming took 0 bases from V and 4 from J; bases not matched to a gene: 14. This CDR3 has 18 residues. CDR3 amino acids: CASSQDFFVGGGFTEAFF. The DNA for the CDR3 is TGCGCCAGCAGCCAAGATTTTTTTGTAGGGGGCGGCTTCACTGAAGCTTTCTTT.

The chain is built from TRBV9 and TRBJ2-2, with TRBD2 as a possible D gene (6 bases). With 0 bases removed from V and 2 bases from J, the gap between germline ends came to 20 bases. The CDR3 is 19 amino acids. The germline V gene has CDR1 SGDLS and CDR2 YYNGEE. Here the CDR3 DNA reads TGTGCCAGCAGCGTAGGTTGGAGGGAACGGCGATTTAACACCGGGGAGCTGTTTTTT. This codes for CASSVGWRERRFNTGELFF.

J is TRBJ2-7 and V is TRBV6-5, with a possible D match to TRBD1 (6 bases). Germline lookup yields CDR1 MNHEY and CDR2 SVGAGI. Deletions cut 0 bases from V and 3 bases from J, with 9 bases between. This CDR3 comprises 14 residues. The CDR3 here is CASSYSEDSYEQYF. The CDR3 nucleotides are TGTGCCAGCAGTTACTCGGAGGACAGCTACGAGCAGTACTTC.

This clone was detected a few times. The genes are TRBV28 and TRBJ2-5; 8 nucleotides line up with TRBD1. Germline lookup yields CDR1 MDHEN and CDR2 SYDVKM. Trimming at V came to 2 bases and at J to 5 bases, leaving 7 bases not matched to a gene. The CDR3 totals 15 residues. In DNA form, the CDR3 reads TGTGCCAGCAGTTTAGGGGCAGGGGGCTTCGAGACCCAGTACTTC. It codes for CASSLGAGGFETQYF.

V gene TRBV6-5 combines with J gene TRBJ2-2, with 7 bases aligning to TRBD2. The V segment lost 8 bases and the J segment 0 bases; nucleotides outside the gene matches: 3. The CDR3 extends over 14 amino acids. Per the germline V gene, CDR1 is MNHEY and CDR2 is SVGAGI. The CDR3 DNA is TGTGCCAGCGCGGGGACTACGAACACCGGGGAGCTGTTTTTT. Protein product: CASAGTTNTGELFF.

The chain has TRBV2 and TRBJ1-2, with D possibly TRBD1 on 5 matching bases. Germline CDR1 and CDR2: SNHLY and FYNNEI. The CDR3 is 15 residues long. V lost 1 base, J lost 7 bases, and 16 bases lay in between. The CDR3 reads CASSEGRGTVLGYTF. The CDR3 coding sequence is TGTGCCAGCAGTGAAGGGCGGGGGACGGTTCTTGGCTACACCTTC.

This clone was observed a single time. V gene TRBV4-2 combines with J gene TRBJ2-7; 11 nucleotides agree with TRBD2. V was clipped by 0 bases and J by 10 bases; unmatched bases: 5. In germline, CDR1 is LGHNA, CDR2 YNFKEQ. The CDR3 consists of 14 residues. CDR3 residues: CASSQELAGANQYF. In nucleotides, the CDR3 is TGTGCCAGCAGCCAAGAACTAGCGGGGGCGAATCAGTACTTC.

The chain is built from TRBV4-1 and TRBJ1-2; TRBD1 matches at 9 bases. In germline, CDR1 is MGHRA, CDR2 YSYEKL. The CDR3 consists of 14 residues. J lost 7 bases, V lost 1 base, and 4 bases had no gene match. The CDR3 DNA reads TGCGCCAGCAGCCAAGGACAGGGGGAGGTTGGCTACACCTTC. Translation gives CASSQGQGEVGYTF.

The CDR3 DNA reads as TGCGCCAGCAGCCCCGGACAGGGGAGAAACTATGGCTACACCTTC. This translates into CASSPGQGRNYGYTF. V usage is TRBV5-1 and J usage is TRBJ1-2, with 9 bases aligning to TRBD1. The CDR3 has 15 amino acids. Germline CDR1 is SGHRS and CDR2 is YFSETQ. Unmatched junction bases numbered 6, after V lost 4 bases and J lost 2 bases.

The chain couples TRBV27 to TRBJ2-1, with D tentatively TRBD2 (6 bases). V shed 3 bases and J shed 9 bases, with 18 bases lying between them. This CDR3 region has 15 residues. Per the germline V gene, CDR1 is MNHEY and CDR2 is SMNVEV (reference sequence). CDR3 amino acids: CASSFQVLRRGEQFF. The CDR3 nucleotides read TGTGCCAGCAGTTTTCAGGTACTAAGGAGGGGTGAGCAGTTCTTC.

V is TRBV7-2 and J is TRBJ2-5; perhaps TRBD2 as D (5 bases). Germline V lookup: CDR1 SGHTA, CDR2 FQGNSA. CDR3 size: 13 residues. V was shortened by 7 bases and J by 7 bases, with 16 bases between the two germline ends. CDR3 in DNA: TGTGCCAGCATCCCCACGAGGGCGGGGACCCAGTACTTC. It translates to CASIPTRAGTQYF.

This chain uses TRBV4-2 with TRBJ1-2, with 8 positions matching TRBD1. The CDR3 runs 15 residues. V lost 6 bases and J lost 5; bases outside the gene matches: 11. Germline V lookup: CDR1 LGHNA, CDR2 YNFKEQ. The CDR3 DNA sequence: TGTGCCAGCAGGAGGAGTGGGACAGGATTTTATGGCTACACCTTC. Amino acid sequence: CASRRSGTGFYGYTF.

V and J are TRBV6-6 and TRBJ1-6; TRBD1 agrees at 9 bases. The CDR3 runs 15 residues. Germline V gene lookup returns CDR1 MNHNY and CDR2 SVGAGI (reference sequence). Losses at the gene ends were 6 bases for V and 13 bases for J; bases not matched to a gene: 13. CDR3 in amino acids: CASSEPGTGLSPLHF. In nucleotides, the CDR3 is TGTGCCAGCAGCGAGCCCGGGACAGGGTTATCGCCCCTCCACTTT.

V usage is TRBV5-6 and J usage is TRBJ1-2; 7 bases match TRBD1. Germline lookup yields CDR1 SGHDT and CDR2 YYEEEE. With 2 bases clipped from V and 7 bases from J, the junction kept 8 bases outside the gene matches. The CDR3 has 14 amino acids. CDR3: CASSLRRGQRGYTF. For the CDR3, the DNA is TGTGCCAGCAGCTTACGGAGGGGGCAGCGTGGCTACACCTTC.

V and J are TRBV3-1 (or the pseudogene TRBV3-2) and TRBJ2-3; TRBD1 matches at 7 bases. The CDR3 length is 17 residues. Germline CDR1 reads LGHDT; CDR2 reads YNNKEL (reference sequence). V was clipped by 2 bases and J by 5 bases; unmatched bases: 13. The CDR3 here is CASSQLLSGGQRDTQYF. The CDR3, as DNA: TGTGCCAGCAGCCAACTGCTCAGTGGGGGACAGAGAGATACGCAGTATTTT.

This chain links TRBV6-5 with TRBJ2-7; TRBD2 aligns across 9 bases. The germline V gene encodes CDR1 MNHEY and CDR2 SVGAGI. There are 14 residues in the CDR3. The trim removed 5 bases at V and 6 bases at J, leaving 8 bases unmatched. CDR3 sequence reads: CASSPGTSRTEQYF. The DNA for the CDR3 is TGTGCCAGCAGTCCCGGGACTAGCCGAACCGAGCAGTACTTC.

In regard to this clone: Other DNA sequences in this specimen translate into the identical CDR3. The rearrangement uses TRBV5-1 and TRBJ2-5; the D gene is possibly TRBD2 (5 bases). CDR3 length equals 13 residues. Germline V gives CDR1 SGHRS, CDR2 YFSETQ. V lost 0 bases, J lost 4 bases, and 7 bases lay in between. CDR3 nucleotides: TGCGCCAGCAGCTTGGGAGGAGGAGAGACCCAGTACTTC. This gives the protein CASSLGGGETQYF. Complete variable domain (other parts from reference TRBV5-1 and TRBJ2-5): KAGVTQTPRYLIKTRGQQVTLSCSPISGHRSVSWYQQTPGQGLQFLFEYFSETQRNKGNFPGRFSGRQFSNSRSEMNVSTLELGDSALYLCASSLGGGETQYFGPGTRLLVL.

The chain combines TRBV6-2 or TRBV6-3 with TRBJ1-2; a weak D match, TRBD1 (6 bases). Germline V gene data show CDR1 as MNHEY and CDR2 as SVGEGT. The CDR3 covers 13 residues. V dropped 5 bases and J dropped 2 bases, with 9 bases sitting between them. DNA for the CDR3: TGTGCCAGCAGTCCGACAGGCAACTATGGCTACACCTTC. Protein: CASSPTGNYGYTF.

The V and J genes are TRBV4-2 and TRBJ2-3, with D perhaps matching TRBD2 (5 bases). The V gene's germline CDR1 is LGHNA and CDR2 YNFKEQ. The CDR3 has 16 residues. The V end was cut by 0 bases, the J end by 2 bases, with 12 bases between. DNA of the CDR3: TGTGCCAGCAGCCAAGAAACTAGAGGTTTCACAGATACGCAGTATTTT. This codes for CASSQETRGFTDTQYF.

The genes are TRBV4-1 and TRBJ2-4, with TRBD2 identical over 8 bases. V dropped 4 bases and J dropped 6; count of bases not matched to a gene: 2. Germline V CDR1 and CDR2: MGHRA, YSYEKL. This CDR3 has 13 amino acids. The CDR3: CASSPAGGNIQYF. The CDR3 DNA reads TGCGCCAGCAGCCCGGCGGGGGGAAACATTCAGTACTTC.

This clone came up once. Here the CDR3 reads CASRDLDRGHTIYF. CDR3 nucleotides: TGTGCCAGCAGGGACCTTGACAGGGGACACACCATATATTTT. The V gene is TRBV6-5, the J gene TRBJ1-3; the match to TRBD1 covers 8 bases. The V gene's germline CDR1 is MNHEY and CDR2 SVGAGI. V dropped 6 bases and J dropped 8; count of bases not matched to a gene: 9. This CDR3 comprises 14 residues.

The CDR3, as DNA: TGTGCCAGCAGCTTGGGCAGGGGGCAATTCTACGAGCAGTACTTC. It is translated as CASSLGRGQFYEQYF. The chain uses TRBV5-5 and TRBJ2-7; 8 bases align to TRBD1. The CDR3 covers 15 residues. With 0 bases clipped from V and 3 bases from J, the junction kept 5 bases outside the gene matches. Germline CDR1 and CDR2: SGHKS and YYEKEE (reference sequence).

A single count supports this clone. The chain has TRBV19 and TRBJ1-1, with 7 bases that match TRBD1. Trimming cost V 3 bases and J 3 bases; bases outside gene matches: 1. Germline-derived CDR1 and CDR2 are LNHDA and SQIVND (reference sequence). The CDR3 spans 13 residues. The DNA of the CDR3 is TGTGCCAGTAGTATCGACAGGGACACTGAAGCTTTCTTT. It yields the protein CASSIDRDTEAFF.

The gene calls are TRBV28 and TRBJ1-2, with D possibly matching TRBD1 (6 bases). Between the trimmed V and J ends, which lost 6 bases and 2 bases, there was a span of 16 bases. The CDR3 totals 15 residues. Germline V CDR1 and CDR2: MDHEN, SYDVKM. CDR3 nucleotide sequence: TGTGCCAGCAGCCAGACGGGGGGGCGGAACTATGGCTACACCTTC. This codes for CASSQTGGRNYGYTF.